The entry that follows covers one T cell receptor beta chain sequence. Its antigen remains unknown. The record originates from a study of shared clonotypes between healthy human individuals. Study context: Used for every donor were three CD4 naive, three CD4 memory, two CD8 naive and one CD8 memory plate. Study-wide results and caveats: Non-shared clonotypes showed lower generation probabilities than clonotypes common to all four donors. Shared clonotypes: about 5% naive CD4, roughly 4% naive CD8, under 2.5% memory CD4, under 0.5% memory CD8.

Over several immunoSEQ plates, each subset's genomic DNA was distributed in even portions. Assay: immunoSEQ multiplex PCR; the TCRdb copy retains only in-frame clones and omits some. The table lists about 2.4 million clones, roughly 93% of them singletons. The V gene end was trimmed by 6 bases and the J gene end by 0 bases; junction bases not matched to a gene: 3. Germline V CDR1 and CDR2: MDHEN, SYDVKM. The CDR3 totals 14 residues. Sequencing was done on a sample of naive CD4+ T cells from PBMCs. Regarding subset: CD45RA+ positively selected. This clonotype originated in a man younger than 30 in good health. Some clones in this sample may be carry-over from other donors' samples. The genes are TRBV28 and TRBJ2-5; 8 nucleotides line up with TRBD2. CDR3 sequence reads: CASSLSGNQETQYF. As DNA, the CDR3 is TGTGCCAGCAGCCTTAGCGGGAACCAAGAGACCCAGTACTTC.